These 26 T cell receptor beta chains were all obtained from the same sample, sequenced in a study of breast tumors, draining lymph nodes, adjacent tissues. The lymph nodes were axillary draining lymph nodes from breast cancer patients. Using its own MiXCR run on the multiplex PCR reads, TCRdb lists one record per CDR3 protein. The data contain roughly 110,000 distinct CDR3 sequences, about 29% of them seen just once; the ten biggest clones take up under 6%. Input material: axillary lymph node tissue. The receptors shown here come from a female donor with breast cancer. Some clones in this sample may be carry-over from other donors' samples.

In its sample, this clonotype was seen many times. One junction end disagrees with the germline gene, perhaps due to a read error. The V and J genes are TRBV20-1 and TRBJ1-2, with D possibly TRBD1 on 5 matching bases. This CDR3 is built from 12 residues. Looked up from germline, CDR1 is DFQATT and CDR2 is SNEGSKA (reference sequence). Here the CDR3 reads CTTMSGDGGYTF. As DNA, the CDR3 is TGTACTACTATGTCGGGGGACGGTGGCTACACCTTC.

In its sample, this clonotype was seen many times. This chain joins TRBV12-3 or TRBV12-4 and TRBJ2-5; D is undetermined. This CDR3 region has 12 residues. Trimming removed 7 bases at V and 5 bases at J, with 11 bases between. This CDR3 is CASKEDGETQYF. The DNA of the CDR3 is TGTGCCAGCAAAGAGGACGGCGAGACCCAGTACTTC.

This clonotype was observed many times. This chain links TRBV2 with TRBJ2-5; tentative D call: TRBD1 (5 bases). The germline gives CDR1 SNHLY, CDR2 FYNNEI. The CDR3 covers 13 residues. V lost 5 bases and J lost 3, with 10 bases in between. For the CDR3, the DNA is TGTGCCAGCAGTAGGACAACCGAAGAGACCCAGTACTTC. It encodes CASSRTTEETQYF.

This clonotype came up many times. The chain is built from TRBV18 and TRBJ1-2; no clear D gene. The germline gives CDR1 KGHSH, CDR2 LQKENI. Trimming cost V 4 bases and J 2 bases, with 8 bases left between them. The length of the CDR3 is 13 residues. The CDR3 coding sequence is TGTGCCAGCTCACTACGACGGAACTATGGCTACACCTTC. Protein product: CASSLRRNYGYTF.

The chain has TRBV2 and TRBJ1-4; no firm D call. The CDR3 runs to 14 residues. Trimming took 8 bases from V and 11 from J, leaving 21 bases between them. Germline lookup yields CDR1 SNHLY and CDR2 FYNNEI. CDR3 sequence reads: CASRGRTANGKLFF. The CDR3 DNA reads TGTGCCAGCCGAGGAAGGACGGCTAATGGGAAACTGTTTTTT.

J is TRBJ1-4 and V is TRBV29-1, with 7 bases aligning to TRBD1. The J segment lost 4 bases and the V segment lost 7 bases, leaving 6 bases of the junction unmatched. The CDR3 extends over 13 amino acids. The germline gives CDR1 SQVTM, CDR2 ANQGSEA. The CDR3 DNA sequence: TGCAGCGCGGAGACAGGGAATAATGAAAAACTGTTTTTT. It codes for CSAETGNNEKLFF.

This clonotype showed up many times. This may stem from a read error, because a much larger clone lies one nucleotide away. The chain joins TRBV9 to TRBJ2-1, with D maybe TRBD2 (6 bases). Germline lookup yields CDR1 SGDLS and CDR2 YYNGEE. CDR3 size: 14 residues. The DNA for the CDR3 is TGTGCCAGCAGCGTAGCTTATGGCGACGGGGGTCAGTCCTTC. Translated: CASSVAYGDGGQSF.

A few counts support this clonotype. This sequence joins TRBV7-9 and TRBJ1-2; perhaps TRBD1 as D (6 bases). The CDR3 totals 14 residues. V was cut by 4 bases and J by 2 bases, with 11 bases left in between. The germline V gene has CDR1 SEHNR and CDR2 FQNEAQ (reference sequence). The CDR3 DNA is TGTGCCAGCAGCTCTTCCGGGACAAACTATGGCTACACCTTC. Its translation is CASSSSGTNYGYTF.

This clonotype was counted ten times or more. The chain joins TRBV11-2 to TRBJ2-7; D not certain. This CDR3 has 15 residues. With 1 base removed from V and 0 bases from J, the gap between germline ends came to 10 bases. CDR1 SGHAT and CDR2 FQNNGV come from the germline V gene. The CDR3 sequence is CASSLAAFSSYEQYF. The CDR3 DNA reads as TGTGCCAGCAGCTTAGCTGCCTTTAGCTCCTACGAGCAGTACTTC.

This clonotype was observed a few times. This sequence joins TRBV7-3 and TRBJ1-4, with D possibly TRBD1 on 6 matching bases. The germline CDR1 and CDR2 sequences are SGHTA and FQGTGA. V gave up 5 bases and J gave up 7 bases, with 14 bases separating them. CDR3 length equals 14 residues. DNA of the CDR3: TGTGCCAGCAGCCCGGGGGGGGGCGGTGAAAAACTGTTTTTT. Residues: CASSPGGGGEKLFF.

The V and J genes are TRBV6-5 and TRBJ1-3; 8 bases line up with TRBD1. Germline assignment: CDR1 MNHEY and CDR2 SVGAGI. V trimming: 5 bases; J trimming: 7 bases; junction bases outside the gene matches: 7. The CDR3 is made up of 14 amino acids. The CDR3 sequence: CASSDPGQANTIYF. CDR3 nucleotide sequence: TGTGCCAGCAGTGACCCGGGACAGGCGAACACCATATATTTT.

This clonotype was observed once. The J gene is TRBJ2-2, the V gene TRBV7-9; a possible D gene is TRBD1 (6 bases). This CDR3 region has 18 residues. The V and J ends lost 7 bases and 5 bases respectively, with 26 bases between them. The germline CDR1 and CDR2 sequences are SEHNR and FQNEAQ (reference sequence). CDR3 protein: CASNLERGRGARTGELFF. The CDR3 DNA sequence: TGTGCCAGCAATCTTGAGAGGGGGAGAGGGGCGCGGACCGGGGAGCTGTTTTTT.

In regard to this clonotype: One end of the junction is discordant with germline, which a read error may explain. The gene calls are TRBV28 and TRBJ2-1; TRBD2 matches at 7 bases. The CDR3 sequence is 15 residues long. The V gene's germline CDR1 is MDHEN and CDR2 SYDVKM. The CDR3 DNA sequence: TGTGCCAGCAGTCCCGGGACTACCACCTACGATGAGCAGTTCTTC. It translates to CASSPGTTTYDEQFF.

This clonotype has at least ten counts. The chain is built from TRBV4-1 and TRBJ2-7, with D perhaps given as TRBD1 or TRBD2 (5 bases each). The CDR3 is 15 residues long. Germline CDR1 is MGHRA and CDR2 is YSYEKL. V was shortened by 1 base and J by 1 base, with 11 bases between the two germline ends. The CDR3 DNA sequence: TGCGCCAGCAGCCAAGCAACGGGGCTTTCCTACGAGCAGTACTTC. Translating it yields CASSQATGLSYEQYF.

This clonotype was counted at least ten times. A read error is possible here, since a much larger clone lies one base away. V gene TRBV5-5 combines with J gene TRBJ2-7; 8 nucleotides agree with TRBD1. The length of the CDR3 is 15 residues. Germline V CDR1 and CDR2: SGHKS, YYEKEE (reference sequence). Unmatched junction bases numbered 8, after V lost 3 bases and J lost 3 bases. CDR3 region: CASSWGQAPYYEQYF. CDR3 bases: TGTGCCAGCAGCTGGGGACAGGCACCCTACTACGAGCAGTACTTC.

V usage is TRBV27 and J usage is TRBJ2-1, with D perhaps matching TRBD2 (5 bases). The germline V gene has CDR1 MNHEY and CDR2 SMNVEV (reference sequence). CDR3 length: 12 amino acids. The V end was cut by 7 bases, the J end by 3 bases, with 7 bases between. CDR3 in amino acids: CASTGFYNEQFF. The CDR3 DNA sequence: TGTGCCAGCACGGGATTCTACAATGAGCAGTTCTTC.

This clonotype was recorded many times. The CDR3 sequence: CSAREIGTEAFF. CDR3 nucleotide sequence: TGCAGTGCTAGAGAGATTGGCACTGAAGCTTTCTTT. The chain employs TRBV20-1 and TRBJ1-1; D unclear. The CDR3 consists of 12 residues. Germline CDR1 is DFQATT and CDR2 is SNEGSKA (reference sequence). V was cut by 0 bases and J by 4 bases, with 6 bases left in between.

In this sample, this clonotype turned up many times. A much more abundant neighbour one base away suggests this may be a read error. The chain joins TRBV12-5 to TRBJ2-5; D uncertain. This CDR3 is 12 amino acids long. The V end lost 3 bases, the J end lost 2 bases, and 4 bases lay between the germline ends. Germline-derived CDR1 and CDR2 are LGHNT and FRNRAP. Written as DNA, the CDR3 is TGTGCTAGTGGTTTCGGTCAAGAGACCCAGTACTTC. Encoded protein: CASGFGQETQYF.

The CDR3 DNA reads TGTGCCAGCAGTTCCCTCGGAGTCTCGAACACTGAAGCTTTCTTT. This gives the protein CASSSLGVSNTEAFF. The chain links TRBV27 to TRBJ1-1; D is undetermined. CDR1 is MNHEY and CDR2 is SMNVEV in the germline V gene (reference sequence). There are 15 residues in the CDR3. The germline V and J ends were trimmed by 4 bases and 1 base, with 13 bases remaining between them.

This sequence joins TRBV2 and TRBJ2-1, with 7 nucleotides matching TRBD2. V was pared by 7 bases and J by 2 bases, with 17 bases of the junction left unmatched. The germline V gene has CDR1 SNHLY and CDR2 FYNNEI. The CDR3 sequence is 18 residues long. The CDR3 here is CASIGEAVTSVPYNEQFF. CDR3 in DNA: TGTGCCAGCATTGGAGAGGCGGTCACTAGCGTTCCCTACAATGAGCAGTTCTTC.

The table lists this clonotype with a few counts. CDR3 amino acids: CASNSGGPGGEQFF. For the CDR3, the DNA is TGTGCCAGCAACTCAGGGGGGCCGGGGGGTGAGCAGTTCTTC. This chain connects TRBV5-4 to TRBJ2-1; D tentatively fits TRBD1 or TRBD2 (7 bases each). Looked up from germline, CDR1 is SGHNT and CDR2 is YYREEE (reference sequence). This CDR3 contains 14 residues. Trimming pared 6 bases from V and 9 bases from J, leaving 19 bases between.

This clonotype has at least ten counts. The chain employs TRBV27 and TRBJ2-7; TRBD1 agrees at 9 bases. The CDR3 sequence is 16 residues long. Per germline, CDR1 MNHEY and CDR2 SMNVEV (reference sequence). The J segment lost 3 bases and the V segment lost 2 bases, leaving 8 bases of the junction unmatched. The CDR3 DNA follows: TGTGCCAGCAGTTTAAATTCTGGGACAGGGTTCTACGAGCAGTACTTC. This codes for CASSLNSGTGFYEQYF.

This clonotype was counted ten times or more. The rearrangement links TRBV4-1 to TRBJ2-7; possible D gene TRBD2, 5 bases. Germline-derived CDR1 and CDR2 are MGHRA and YSYEKL. V shed 0 bases and J shed 0 bases, with 12 bases lying between them. The length of the CDR3 is 16 residues. For the CDR3, the DNA is TGCGCCAGCAGCCAAGAGTTCCGGACTTTCTCCTACGAGCAGTACTTC. Protein product: CASSQEFRTFSYEQYF.

This chain links TRBV20-1 with TRBJ1-1; D may be TRBD1 (5 bases). CDR1 DFQATT and CDR2 SNEGSKA come from the germline V gene (reference sequence). This CDR3 contains 13 residues. Between the trimmed V and J ends, which lost 5 bases and 3 bases, there was a span of 13 bases. CDR3 in amino acids: CSAVTVGDTEAFF. The CDR3 DNA is TGCAGTGCTGTGACAGTTGGGGACACTGAAGCTTTCTTT.

This clonotype was seen many times. The V call is TRBV2, the J call TRBJ2-7, with D maybe TRBD2 (6 bases). V was pared by 8 bases and J by 6 bases, with 14 bases between. Per the germline V gene, CDR1 is SNHLY and CDR2 is FYNNEI. There are 12 residues in the CDR3. The CDR3 DNA reads TGTGCCAGCCCCTCGCCCGGGGGCGAGCAGTACTTC. This translates into CASPSPGGEQYF. Drawing the rest from reference TRBV2 and TRBJ2-7, the complete variable domain is EPEVTQTPSHQVTQMGQEVILRCVPISNHLYFYWYRQILGQKVEFLVSFYNNEISEKSEIFDDQFSVERPDGSNFTLKIRSTKLEDSAMYFCASPSPGGEQYFGPGTRLTVT.

Concerning this clonotype itself: A clone one base away is much larger, so this may be a read error. The V gene is TRBV9, the J gene TRBJ1-3, with 8 bases lining up with TRBD1. The germline V gene has CDR1 SGDLS and CDR2 YYNGEE. There are 17 residues in the CDR3. V gave up 7 bases and J gave up 9 bases; unmatched junction bases: 21. Here the CDR3 DNA reads TGTGCCAGCTCACCTCGGACGGACAGGGAGGGAAGGAGCACCATATATTTT. It yields the protein CASSPRTDREGRSTIYF.